A single sample gave rise to the 17 T cell receptor beta chains below, sequenced in a study of CD8+ T cells in alopecia areata (dated by TCRdb to between 2017 and 2018). Preparation of the library involved the immunoSEQ multiplex PCR assay. For TCR sequencing, RNA was extracted from every sample and reverse transcribed into cDNA to serve as template. TCRdb limited this immuneACCESS table to in-frame rearrangements with V and J called. A share of clones is missing; checked studies link under half to unresolved V genes, and the rest is unexplained. This sample is represented by 150,000 to 200,000 clones; roughly 61% of them were singletons. The ten largest clones add up to roughly an eighth of the sample. The time point tag for this specimen amounts to: 20 to 30 weeks on oral tofacitinib. This sample's treatment or condition label indicates: oral pan-JAK inhibitor, 5-10 mg twice daily. Sequenced here: CD8+ T cells sorted from blood, sampled at week 24, from a patient treated with tofacitinib. The source is a human donor with alopecia areata.

This clone was observed a few times. The rearrangement links TRBV7-2 to TRBJ1-2, with D perhaps matching TRBD1 (6 bases). Trimming left V 8 bases short and J 8 bases short, with 18 bases between. Per the germline V gene, CDR1 is SGHTA and CDR2 is FQGNSA. There are 13 residues in the CDR3. The CDR3 loop is CASPPTGRGGYTF. CDR3 sequence (DNA): TGTGCCAGCCCGCCGACAGGTCGGGGGGGCTACACCTTC.

V and J are TRBV7-9 and TRBJ2-7; the D gene is possibly TRBD1 (6 bases). The CDR3 consists of 13 residues. Trimming stripped 6 bases from V and 4 bases from J, with 13 bases between. Germline lookup yields CDR1 SEHNR and CDR2 FQNEAQ (reference sequence). The CDR3 protein is CASRWDQGYEQYF. The CDR3 nucleotides are TGTGCCAGCAGATGGGATCAGGGGTACGAGCAGTACTTC.

The genes are TRBV30 and TRBJ1-5; no firm D call. The CDR3 spans 12 residues. V dropped 2 bases and J dropped 4 bases, with 6 bases sitting between them. Germline V gene lookup returns CDR1 GTSNPN and CDR2 SVGIG (reference sequence). In nucleotides, the CDR3 is TGTGCCTGGAGTACCCAAAATCAGCCCCAGCATTTT. This gives the protein CAWSTQNQPQHF.

This clone has only a few counts. The chain combines TRBV30 with TRBJ1-2; D remains ambiguous. Looked up from germline, CDR1 is GTSNPN and CDR2 is SVGIG (reference sequence). V lost 7 bases to trimming and J lost 2 bases, with 11 bases between them. CDR3 length equals 12 residues. The DNA for the CDR3 is TGTGCCTCCCTAACTGGAAACTATGGCTACACCTTC. Translated: CASLTGNYGYTF.

The CDR3: CASNPGGAETQYF. Written as DNA, the CDR3 is TGTGCCAGTAACCCCGGGGGGGCGGAGACCCAGTACTTC. The chain couples TRBV19 to TRBJ2-5; TRBD2 matches at 8 bases. The germline V gene has CDR1 LNHDA and CDR2 SQIVND (reference sequence). The CDR3 spans 13 residues. Losses at the gene ends were 7 bases for V and 5 bases for J; bases not matched to a gene: 6.

The CDR3 DNA is TGTGCCAGCAGTAATAGCGGGGGGGCCCCCGGGGAGCTGTTTTTT. Amino acids: CASSNSGGAPGELFF. V is TRBV6-5 and J is TRBJ2-2, with TRBD2 matching over 11 bases. This CDR3 region has 15 residues. The trim removed 5 bases at V and 6 bases at J, leaving 5 bases unmatched. CDR1 MNHEY and CDR2 SVGAGI come from the germline V gene.

In its sample, this clone was seen once. CDR3 sequence reads: CASSPTGGQPQHF. For the CDR3, the DNA is TGTGCCAGCAGCCCCACAGGGGGTCAGCCCCAGCATTTT. The gene calls are TRBV7-2 and TRBJ1-5; TRBD1 agrees at 8 bases. The germline V gene has CDR1 SGHTA and CDR2 FQGNSA. V lost 5 bases, J lost 6 bases, and 3 bases stayed unmatched. There are 13 residues in the CDR3.

CDR3 sequence reads: CASSSRDRGLMNTEAFF. The DNA for the CDR3 is TGTGCCAGCAGCTCCCGGGACAGGGGACTTATGAACACTGAAGCTTTCTTT. The chain has TRBV11-2 and TRBJ1-1, with 10 bases matching TRBD1. The V gene end was trimmed by 4 bases and the J gene end by 0 bases; junction bases not matched to a gene: 8. This CDR3 comprises 17 residues. CDR1 is SGHAT, CDR2 FQNNGV, per germline.

This clone was counted between two and nine times. The chain joins TRBV2 to TRBJ1-5, with D unclear. V was shortened by 1 base and J by 6 bases, with 4 bases between the two germline ends. The germline CDR1 and CDR2 sequences are SNHLY and FYNNEI. This CDR3 region has 12 residues. In DNA form, the CDR3 reads TGTGCCAGCAGTGAAGGGAGTCAGCCCCAGCATTTT. Amino acids: CASSEGSQPQHF.

This clone has only one observation. The rearrangement uses TRBV6-5 and TRBJ2-3; a possible D gene is TRBD1 (7 bases). The CDR3 length is 15 residues. Germline assignment: CDR1 MNHEY and CDR2 SVGAGI. V was pared by 6 bases and J by 2 bases, with 15 bases between. The CDR3 coding sequence is TGTGCCAGCAGCCGACAGGGAGGATTCACAGATACGCAGTATTTT. It yields the protein CASSRQGGFTDTQYF.

The V call is TRBV30, the J call TRBJ2-3; 7 bases fit TRBD1. The germline V gene has CDR1 GTSNPN and CDR2 SVGIG (reference sequence). J gave up 0 bases and V 8 bases, and 11 bases lay outside the gene matches. The CDR3 is 15 amino acids. The CDR3 nucleotides are TGTGCCACAGGGGTTGCAGGGCTAAGCACAGATACGCAGTATTTT. It yields the protein CATGVAGLSTDTQYF.

This chain uses TRBV30 with TRBJ2-1; a possible D gene is TRBD1 (5 bases). Trimming cost V 0 bases and J 8 bases, with 11 bases left between them. The length of the CDR3 is 13 residues. The V gene's germline CDR1 is GTSNPN and CDR2 SVGIG (reference sequence). The CDR3 loop is CAWSVNRLYEQFF. The CDR3 DNA is TGTGCCTGGAGTGTGAACAGGCTATATGAGCAGTTCTTC.

The chain has TRBV6-6 and TRBJ2-7; 12 nucleotides align to TRBD2. The CDR3 extends over 16 amino acids. Germline CDR1 MNHNY, CDR2 SVGAGI (reference sequence). V shed 0 bases, J shed 1 base, and the junction held 1 base outside the gene matches. CDR3 sequence: CASSYSTSGGSYEQYF. CDR3 nucleotides: TGTGCCAGCAGTTACTCAACTAGCGGGGGGTCCTACGAGCAGTACTTC.

This clone was counted only a few times. The genes are TRBV6-1 and TRBJ1-5, with no clear D. Germline CDR1 and CDR2: MNHNS and SASEGT. V was pared by 6 bases and J by 0 bases, with 9 bases between. This CDR3 region has 14 residues. CDR3 nucleotides: TGTGCCAGCAGCGATCACCCTAGCAATCAGCCCCAGCATTTT. Its translation is CASSDHPSNQPQHF.

The chain uses TRBV5-4 and TRBJ2-4, with TRBD1 matching 8 bases. V lost 4 bases and J lost 9; bases outside the gene matches: 9. This CDR3 has 14 amino acids. The germline V gene encodes CDR1 SGHNT and CDR2 YYREEE (reference sequence). CDR3 residues: CASSLQGEVVIQYF. CDR3 DNA: TGTGCCAGCAGCCTACAGGGGGAGGTTGTCATTCAGTACTTC.

This sequence joins TRBV5-1 and TRBJ1-1; D not certain. The CDR3 runs to 12 residues. CDR1 SGHRS and CDR2 YFSETQ come from the germline V gene. Trimming pared 0 bases from V and 7 bases from J, leaving 7 bases between. Here the CDR3 reads CASSLASDEAFF. CDR3 DNA: TGCGCCAGCAGCTTGGCCTCCGATGAAGCTTTCTTT.

J is TRBJ1-2 and V is TRBV14; D perhaps matches TRBD1 (6 bases). Trimming shortened V by 1 base and J by 6 bases, and 15 bases separated the two germline ends. From germline, CDR1 is SGHDN and CDR2 FVKESK. The CDR3 is made up of 15 amino acids. CDR3 nucleotide sequence: TGTGCCAGCAGCCAAGCCGGGACACCGACGGATGGCTACACCTTC. Translation: CASSQAGTPTDGYTF.